These 30 T cell receptor beta chains originate from one sample sequenced in a study of resident and recirculating memory T cells in vitiligo. This table comes from immunoSEQ multiplex PCR, and its TCRdb copy is limited to in-frame clones, with some not included. The sample consists of around 38,000 clones, around nine tenths of them appearing once. Sequenced input: blood. Receptors originate from a male donor with vitiligo.

This clone was observed once. A junction boundary mismatches the germline segment, possibly from a read error. Within the sample, other DNA sequences also encode this same CDR3. The gene calls are TRBV6-1 and TRBJ1-1; 11 bases are shared with TRBD1. This CDR3 contains 15 residues. The V gene's germline CDR1 is MNHNS and CDR2 SASEGT. This CDR3 is CASRGDRGTNTEAFF. The DNA of the CDR3 is TGTGCCAGCAGAGGGGACAGGGGGACGAACACTGAAGCTTTTTTT.

This chain joins TRBV28 and TRBJ1-2; D is uncertain. Looked up from germline, CDR1 is MDHEN and CDR2 is SYDVKM. The CDR3 covers 12 residues. V shed 3 bases and J shed 8 bases, with 10 bases lying between them. The CDR3 protein is CASSLADTGYTF. The CDR3 nucleotides read TGTGCCAGCAGTTTGGCAGACACCGGCTACACCTTC.

The rearrangement links TRBV6-6 to TRBJ2-1; 7 bases align to TRBD2. This CDR3 region has 13 residues. From germline, CDR1 is MNHNY and CDR2 SVGAGI (reference sequence). Losses at the gene ends were 7 bases for V and 8 bases for J; bases not matched to a gene: 8. In DNA, the CDR3 is TGTGCCAGCAAGGAGGGAGGGTTAGATGAGCAGTTCTTC. Translated: CASKEGGLDEQFF.

This clone was seen a single time. The chain recombines TRBV13 with TRBJ2-1, with a possible D match to TRBD2 (6 bases). The CDR3 extends over 14 amino acids. Germline V gives CDR1 PRHDT, CDR2 FYEKMQ (reference sequence). V lost 5 bases and J lost 3, with 11 bases in between. In nucleotides, the CDR3 is TGTGCCAGCAGCCCGGGGGACCGCTACAATGAGCAGTTCTTC. Its translation: CASSPGDRYNEQFF. The entire variable domain, with the rest obtained from reference TRBV13 and TRBJ2-1, is as follows: AAGVIQSPRHLIKEKRETATLKCYPIPRHDTVYWYQQGPGQDPQFLISFYEKMQSDKGSIPDRFSAQQFSDYHSELNMSSLELGDSALYFCASSPGDRYNEQFFGPGTRLTVL.

This chain links TRBV10-2 with TRBJ1-1; no firm D call. The germline gives CDR1 WSHSY, CDR2 SAAADI. This CDR3 is built from 12 residues. V lost 7 bases to trimming and J lost 1 base, with 7 bases between them. The CDR3 region is CASIGGNTEAFF. The CDR3 region has the DNA TGCGCCAGCATTGGCGGGAACACTGAAGCTTTCTTT.

This clone came up a few times. CDR3 sequence (DNA): TGTGCCAGCAGCTCACCCGGGGGGGCCGGCGGGGAGCTGTTTTTT. Protein: CASSSPGGAGGELFF. The chain couples TRBV7-3 to TRBJ2-2, with 8 bases fitting TRBD2. The CDR3 is 15 amino acids. V dropped 4 bases and J dropped 7; count of bases not matched to a gene: 8. Germline assignment: CDR1 SGHTA and CDR2 FQGTGA.

The chain is built from TRBV7-2 and TRBJ1-2; D is possibly TRBD1 (5 bases). CDR1 is SGHTA, CDR2 FQGNSA, per germline. Trimming left V 3 bases short and J 11 bases short, with 19 bases between. The CDR3 totals 14 residues. CDR3 bases: TGTGCCAGCAGCTTGATAACGGGAGCCCCAGGGTACACCTTC. This gives the protein CASSLITGAPGYTF.

V is TRBV6-5 and J is TRBJ1-6; 7 bases map to TRBD1. The V gene's germline CDR1 is MNHEY and CDR2 SVGAGI. V lost 5 bases, J lost 9 bases, and 4 bases stayed unmatched. CDR3 length: 13 residues. This chain's CDR3 is CASSDTGVSPLHF. The DNA of the CDR3 is TGTGCCAGCAGTGATACAGGGGTTTCACCCCTCCACTTT.

This chain links TRBV10-3 with TRBJ2-5, with a weak D call TRBD2 (5 bases). The germline gives CDR1 ENHRY, CDR2 SYGVKD. The CDR3 has 13 amino acids. With 8 bases removed from V and 5 bases from J, the gap between germline ends came to 15 bases. In DNA form, the CDR3 reads TGTGCCATCCGAAAGGACTCGGGGGAGACCCAGTACTTC. This translates into CAIRKDSGETQYF.

The rearrangement joins TRBV9 to TRBJ1-1; no reliable D call. The CDR3 is 15 residues long. CDR1 is SGDLS and CDR2 is YYNGEE in the germline V gene. V lost 1 base to trimming and J lost 4 bases, with 14 bases between them. CDR3 DNA sequence: TGTGCCAGCAGCGTACTACAGCGGGGTATCACTGAAGCTTTCTTT. It encodes CASSVLQRGITEAFF.

The genes are TRBV2 and TRBJ2-7, with TRBD1 matching over 8 bases. V shed 6 bases and J 4 bases; nucleotides not matched to a gene: 11. Per germline, CDR1 SNHLY and CDR2 FYNNEI. This CDR3 has 15 amino acids. CDR3 coding DNA: TGTGCCAGCAGAGACATCGTCAGGGGGCCTTACGAGCAGTACTTC. Translating gives CASRDIVRGPYEQYF.

The V call is TRBV7-9, the J call TRBJ2-5; D unresolved. V was shortened by 2 bases and J by 5 bases, with 9 bases between the two germline ends. This CDR3 has 13 residues. Germline values: CDR1 SEHNR, CDR2 FQNEAQ (reference sequence). The DNA for the CDR3 is TGTGCCAGCAGCTTACAGGCCATGGAGACCCAGTACTTC. This gives the protein CASSLQAMETQYF.

The rearrangement uses TRBV9 and TRBJ2-6; TRBD2 matches at 8 bases. V lost 0 bases, J lost 4 bases, and 12 bases stayed unmatched. Germline CDR1 SGDLS, CDR2 YYNGEE. The CDR3 length is 19 residues. CDR3 region: CASSVGELTGGRGANVLTF. CDR3 nucleotides: TGTGCCAGCAGCGTAGGAGAGCTGACGGGGGGGCGCGGGGCCAACGTCCTGACTTTC.

DNA for the CDR3: TGCGCCAGCAGCTTGCTCACAGGGAAGGATTCACCCCTCCACTTT. Its protein product is CASSLLTGKDSPLHF. V gene TRBV5-1 combines with J gene TRBJ1-6, with D tentatively TRBD1 (6 bases). This CDR3 is built from 15 residues. V was cut by 1 base and J by 8 bases, with 13 bases left in between. CDR1 and CDR2 (germline): SGHRS, YFSETQ.

The genes are TRBV9 and TRBJ1-1; D possibly corresponds to TRBD1 (5 bases). V was trimmed by 3 bases and J by 6 bases, leaving 9 bases between them. The CDR3 extends over 12 amino acids. Germline CDR1 SGDLS, CDR2 YYNGEE. The CDR3 here is CASSGRGAEAFF. The CDR3 region has the DNA TGTGCCAGCAGCGGGCGGGGCGCTGAAGCTTTCTTT.

V and J are TRBV28 and TRBJ2-7, with TRBD1 matching 8 bases. Losses at the gene ends were 7 bases for V and 3 bases for J; bases not matched to a gene: 11. Germline CDR1 and CDR2: MDHEN and SYDVKM. CDR3 size: 15 residues. CDR3 in amino acids: CASTIAGTGRYEQYF. Written as DNA, the CDR3 is TGTGCCAGCACTATTGCCGGGACAGGTCGCTACGAGCAGTACTTC.

Here the CDR3 DNA reads TGTGCCAGTAGTGGCAACAGCTATGGCTACACCTTC. Amino acid sequence: CASSGNSYGYTF. The J gene is TRBJ1-2, the V gene TRBV19; D not resolved. The germline V and J ends were trimmed by 5 bases and 4 bases, with 8 bases remaining between them. Germline V gene data show CDR1 as LNHDA and CDR2 as SQIVND (reference sequence). The CDR3 is 12 amino acids.

As DNA, the CDR3 is TGTGCCAGCAGCGCACAACAGGGGCGGAATTCACCCCTCCACTTT. This translates into CASSAQQGRNSPLHF. The V and J genes are TRBV9 and TRBJ1-6, with 7 bases aligning to TRBD1. Losses at the gene ends were 3 bases for V and 7 bases for J; bases not matched to a gene: 7. Germline values: CDR1 SGDLS, CDR2 YYNGEE. CDR3 size: 15 residues.

This clone was seen once. This chain links TRBV5-6 with TRBJ2-7, with D maybe TRBD1 (5 bases). V was cut by 4 bases and J by 2 bases, with 16 bases left in between. CDR1 and CDR2 (germline): SGHDT, YYEEEE. The CDR3 runs 15 residues. This chain's CDR3 is CASSAGPTVAYEQYF. CDR3 nucleotides: TGTGCCAGCAGCGCCGGTCCGACAGTAGCCTACGAGCAGTACTTC.

The chain carries TRBV18 and TRBJ2-3; D perhaps matches TRBD1 (6 bases). The CDR3 extends over 15 amino acids. Per the germline V gene, CDR1 is KGHSH and CDR2 is LQKENI. Trimming removed 2 bases at V and 2 bases at J, with 11 bases between. This CDR3 is CASSPITGPTDTQYF. As DNA, the CDR3 is TGTGCCAGCTCACCAATAACAGGGCCCACAGATACGCAGTATTTT. The full variable domain, in which reference TRBV18 and TRBJ2-3 provide the parts outside the CDR3, is NAGVMQNPRHLVRRRGQEARLRCSPMKGHSHVYWYRQLPEEGLKFMVYLQKENIIDESGMPKERFSAEFPKEGPSILRIQQVVRGDSAAYFCASSPITGPTDTQYFGPGTRLTVL.

This chain joins TRBV2 and TRBJ2-1; D uncertain. The CDR3 spans 15 residues. V was clipped by 6 bases and J by 3 bases, with 15 bases between them. CDR1 is SNHLY and CDR2 is FYNNEI in the germline V gene. CDR3: CASSASGQLYNEQFF. CDR3 nucleotides: TGTGCCAGCAGCGCCTCTGGGCAGCTCTACAATGAGCAGTTCTTC.

The chain carries TRBV5-1 and TRBJ1-2; D not certain. This CDR3 contains 16 residues. V was trimmed by 4 bases and J by 4 bases, leaving 20 bases between them. Germline-derived CDR1 and CDR2 are SGHRS and YFSETQ. The CDR3 reads CASSLDPDAGAYGYTF. CDR3 coding DNA: TGCGCCAGCAGCCTTGACCCCGACGCAGGCGCCTATGGCTACACCTTC.

The genes are TRBV5-6 and TRBJ2-3; 11 bases match TRBD1. CDR3 length: 15 amino acids. V trimming: 4 bases; J trimming: 6 bases; junction bases outside the gene matches: 7. Germline V CDR1 and CDR2: SGHDT, YYEEEE. CDR3 region: CASSLWDRGMDTQYF. CDR3 in DNA: TGTGCCAGCAGCCTATGGGACAGGGGGATGGATACGCAGTATTTT.

The V call is TRBV27, the J call TRBJ1-1; 8 bases match TRBD1. This CDR3 is built from 13 residues. The V and J ends lost 6 bases and 2 bases, in that order; junction bases with no gene match: 2. The germline gives CDR1 MNHEY, CDR2 SMNVEV (reference sequence). CDR3 residues: CASRPGGNTEAFF. The CDR3 DNA reads as TGTGCCAGCAGGCCAGGGGGCAACACTGAAGCTTTCTTT.

The chain recombines TRBV15 with TRBJ1-2, with 7 bases that match TRBD1. This CDR3 contains 15 residues. Germline values: CDR1 LNHNV, CDR2 YYDKDF (reference sequence). V lost 2 bases, J lost 4 bases, and 7 bases stayed unmatched. DNA of the CDR3: TGTGCCACCAGCAGATCTACAGGGGTGGGCTATGGCTACACCTTC. It is translated as CATSRSTGVGYGYTF.

This clone was observed a single time. The chain recombines TRBV4-2 with TRBJ1-6, with D perhaps TRBD1 (5 bases). Per germline, CDR1 LGHNA and CDR2 YNFKEQ. Trimming pared 1 base from V and 7 bases from J, leaving 11 bases between. The CDR3 spans 15 residues. CDR3 DNA: TGTGCCAGCAGCCAAGTCGACAGTTTAAATTCACCCCTCCACTTT. It specifies CASSQVDSLNSPLHF.

V is TRBV30 and J is TRBJ1-1, with a tentative D call TRBD1 (5 bases). Per the germline V gene, CDR1 is GTSNPN and CDR2 is SVGIG (reference sequence). This CDR3 has 12 residues. Trimming stripped 0 bases from V and 4 bases from J, with 6 bases between. For the CDR3, the DNA is TGTGCCTGGAGTGTCGGGGGCACTGAAGCTTTCTTT. Translating it yields CAWSVGGTEAFF.

The rearrangement links TRBV30 to TRBJ2-7; 8 bases agree with TRBD1. CDR3 length: 15 amino acids. Germline lookup yields CDR1 GTSNPN and CDR2 SVGIG (reference sequence). J was trimmed by 3 bases and V by 1 base; bases with no gene match: 8. In nucleotides, the CDR3 is TGTGCCTGGAGTGCCGGCAGGGGGCTTATCTACGAGCAGTACTTC. The encoded protein is CAWSAGRGLIYEQYF.

The chain uses TRBV4-3 and TRBJ1-1; 11 nucleotides agree with TRBD1. J was trimmed by 3 bases and V by 0 bases; bases with no gene match: 6. The CDR3 runs to 17 residues. The germline gives CDR1 LGHNA, CDR2 YSLEER. The CDR3 sequence: CASSQDGTGGPDTEAFF. In DNA form, the CDR3 reads TGCGCCAGCAGCCAAGATGGGACAGGGGGTCCTGACACTGAAGCTTTCTTT.

V gene TRBV13 combines with J gene TRBJ2-7; D perhaps matches TRBD2 (7 bases). Trimming shortened V by 1 base and J by 2 bases, and 15 bases separated the two germline ends. Per the germline V gene, CDR1 is PRHDT and CDR2 is FYEKMQ (reference sequence). The CDR3 sequence is 16 residues long. CDR3 DNA sequence: TGTGCCAGCAGCTTAGTGGGGGGGGGCCGAACCTACGAGCAGTACTTC. Its protein product is CASSLVGGGRTYEQYF.